A single sample is the source of the 4 T cell receptor beta chains below, sequenced in a study of cytomegalovirus exposure and HLA in healthy donors. The primer mix had 60 Vbeta and 13 Jbeta primers. Using immunoSEQ multiplex PCR, the repertoire was profiled, and TCRdb retains in-frame clones only, with some absent. The sample gives about 95,000 clones, under 85% of which show up once; over 4% is in the top ten. Sequencing used PBMCs. The receptors derive from a middle-aged woman in good health and CMV-seropositive.

V gene TRBV29-1 combines with J gene TRBJ1-1; tentatively, D is TRBD1 (5 bases). Germline loops: CDR1 SQVTM, CDR2 ANQGSEA. The CDR3 is 13 residues long. The ends were cut back, 3 bases at V and 2 bases at J, with 10 bases in the middle. The CDR3 protein is CSVETAVNTEAFF. The CDR3 DNA follows: TGCAGCGTTGAGACAGCAGTAAACACTGAAGCTTTCTTT.

The V and J genes are TRBV7-9 and TRBJ2-2; D is uncertain. This CDR3 contains 10 residues. CDR1 is SEHNR, CDR2 FQNEAQ, per germline (reference sequence). The V and J ends lost 5 bases and 10 bases respectively, with 5 bases between them. This chain's CDR3 is CASSQVELFF. The DNA for the CDR3 is TGTGCCAGCAGCCAGGTGGAGCTGTTTTTT.

The gene calls are TRBV7-2 and TRBJ1-2, with 7 bases aligning to TRBD1. This CDR3 is 12 amino acids long. Germline V gene data show CDR1 as SGHTA and CDR2 as FQGNSA. The J segment lost 7 bases and the V segment lost 5 bases, leaving 4 bases of the junction unmatched. DNA of the CDR3: TGTGCCAGCAGCCCCGACAGGGTTGGCTACACCTTC. Amino acid sequence: CASSPDRVGYTF. Full variable domain (remainder filled in from reference TRBV7-2 and TRBJ1-2): GAGVSQSPSNKVTEKGKDVELRCDPISGHTALYWYRQSLGQGLEFLIYFQGNSAPDKSGLPSDRFSAERTGGSVSTLTIQRTQQEDSAVYLCASSPDRVGYTFGSGTRLTVV.

V usage is TRBV10-3 and J usage is TRBJ2-1; 7 bases align to TRBD2. Germline CDR1 and CDR2: ENHRY and SYGVKD. The CDR3 covers 15 residues. V trimming: 7 bases; J trimming: 4 bases; junction bases outside the gene matches: 10. The CDR3 nucleotides are TGTGCCATCAAGGGAGGGATCCCCGGGTACAATGAGCAGTTCTTC. Amino acid sequence: CAIKGGIPGYNEQFF.